The 25 T cell receptor beta chains presented below share a single source sample, sequenced in a study of OX40 agonist ivuxolimab in advanced cancers. Measured with immunoSEQ multiplex PCR; TCRdb has only the in-frame clones, and not every one. The data contain fewer than 45,000 clones, more than 70% of them singletons. Sequences were derived from CD4+ or CD8+ T cells sorted from blood, sampled in a trial of the OX40 agonist ivuxolimab. All receptors come from an adult with an advanced solid tumor such as melanoma, head and neck, liver or kidney cancer.

This sequence joins TRBV6-6 and TRBJ1-2; 8 bases are a match to TRBD1. The V gene end was trimmed by 5 bases and the J gene end by 3 bases; junction bases not matched to a gene: 2. Germline CDR1 and CDR2: MNHNY and SVGAGI (reference sequence). This CDR3 is built from 13 residues. CDR3 amino acids: CASSPDRDYGYTF. In nucleotides, the CDR3 is TGTGCCAGCAGTCCGGACAGGGACTATGGCTACACCTTC.

The CDR3: CASSSGTSGYEQFF. The CDR3 nucleotides read TGTGCCAGCAGCTCTGGGACTAGCGGGTATGAGCAGTTCTTC. The chain is built from TRBV11-3 and TRBJ2-1, with TRBD2 matching over 12 bases. Trimming at V came to 4 bases and at J to 8 bases, leaving 3 bases not matched to a gene. This CDR3 spans 14 amino acids. CDR1 is SGHNT and CDR2 is YENEEA in the germline V gene.

The gene calls are TRBV28 and TRBJ2-3; D possibly matches TRBD1 or TRBD2 (5 bases each). This CDR3 region has 13 residues. From germline, CDR1 is MDHEN and CDR2 SYDVKM. Trimming took 6 bases from V and 4 from J, leaving 11 bases between them. As DNA, the CDR3 is TGTGCCAGCAGGGAAGGGACCTCAGATACGCAGTATTTT. This codes for CASREGTSDTQYF.

The J gene is TRBJ1-1, the V gene TRBV27; 9 positions agree with TRBD1. The germline gives CDR1 MNHEY, CDR2 SMNVEV (reference sequence). The length of the CDR3 is 13 residues. The V gene end was trimmed by 5 bases and the J gene end by 7 bases; junction bases not matched to a gene: 5. The CDR3 coding sequence is TGTGCCAGCAGTACACAGGGGGCTGTTGAAGCTTTCTTT. It yields the protein CASSTQGAVEAFF.

The chain has TRBV4-2 and TRBJ1-2; D gene unclear. Germline loops: CDR1 LGHNA, CDR2 YNFKEQ. The V end was cut by 5 bases, the J end by 8 bases, with 15 bases between. This CDR3 comprises 13 residues. The CDR3 loop is CASSLPPISGYTF. DNA for the CDR3: TGTGCCAGCAGCTTGCCCCCCATCAGCGGCTACACCTTC.

The chain uses TRBV7-9 and TRBJ2-7; D remains ambiguous. The CDR3 sequence is 11 residues long. CDR1 is SEHNR and CDR2 is FQNEAQ in the germline V gene (reference sequence). The ends were cut back, 2 bases at V and 6 bases at J, with 5 bases in the middle. CDR3 in amino acids: CASSLTSEQYF. CDR3 DNA sequence: TGTGCCAGCAGCTTAACAAGCGAGCAGTACTTC.

The chain links TRBV6-5 to TRBJ2-7; D is tentatively TRBD1 or TRBD2 (6 bases each). The CDR3 is 15 amino acids. CDR1 MNHEY and CDR2 SVGAGI come from the germline V gene. V was cut by 2 bases and J by 7 bases, with 18 bases left in between. CDR3 DNA sequence: TGTGCCAGCAGTTACGGGAGGCAGGGGACTCGGGAGCAGTACTTC. This sequence encodes CASSYGRQGTREQYF.

This clone has just one count. This chain links TRBV18 with TRBJ2-7; 9 bases line up with TRBD1. CDR1 KGHSH and CDR2 LQKENI come from the germline V gene. With V trimmed by 3 bases and J by 3 bases, 6 bases remained unmatched. This CDR3 comprises 15 residues. The CDR3 DNA follows: TGTGCCAGCTCACCTTCCCGGGACAGGGACTACGAGCAGTACTTC. Amino acid sequence: CASSPSRDRDYEQYF.

The chain uses TRBV28 and TRBJ1-2, with no clear D. Trimming removed 4 bases at V and 4 bases at J, with 13 bases between. The germline V gene encodes CDR1 MDHEN and CDR2 SYDVKM. There are 14 residues in the CDR3. CDR3 in amino acids: CASSSTPYGYGYTF. For the CDR3, the DNA is TGTGCCAGCAGTTCTACACCTTATGGCTATGGCTACACCTTC.

This CDR3 reads CASRNTYYGYTF. In nucleotides, the CDR3 is TGCGCCAGCAGGAACACATACTATGGCTACACCTTC. V is TRBV5-1 and J is TRBJ1-2; D unclear. This CDR3 is built from 12 residues. V lost 5 bases and J 3 bases, leaving 8 bases between the germline ends. In germline, CDR1 is SGHRS, CDR2 YFSETQ.

The rearrangement joins TRBV19 to TRBJ2-1; 14 bases map to TRBD2. Trimming took 3 bases from V and 9 from J; bases not matched to a gene: 10. The CDR3 totals 17 residues. Germline V lookup: CDR1 LNHDA, CDR2 SQIVND (reference sequence). This CDR3 reads CASSIPGLAGVWGEQFF. In DNA, the CDR3 is TGTGCCAGTAGTATCCCGGGACTAGCGGGAGTGTGGGGTGAGCAGTTCTTC.

This clone turned up a few times. This chain joins TRBV7-9 and TRBJ2-6, with a tentative D call TRBD2 (6 bases). Germline loops: CDR1 SEHNR, CDR2 FQNEAQ (reference sequence). This CDR3 has 15 residues. The germline V and J ends were trimmed by 1 base and 2 bases, with 6 bases remaining between them. The CDR3 region is CASSLGGAGANVLTF. The CDR3 DNA sequence: TGTGCCAGCAGCTTAGGGGGGGCTGGGGCCAACGTCCTGACTTTC. Full variable domain (rest looked up from reference TRBV7-9 and TRBJ2-6): DTGVSQNPRHKITKRGQNVTFRCDPISEHNRLYWYRQTLGQGPEFLTYFQNEAQLEKSRLLSDRFSAERPKGSFSTLEIQRTEQGDSAMYLCASSLGGAGANVLTFGAGSRLTVL.

The rearrangement uses TRBV7-3 and TRBJ2-7; D is uncertain. This CDR3 is 12 amino acids long. V shed 10 bases and J shed 3 bases, with 13 bases lying between them. Germline V CDR1 and CDR2: SGHTA, FQGTGA. The CDR3 loop is CATSSGLYEQYF. The CDR3 DNA reads as TGTGCCACATCGTCGGGTCTCTACGAGCAGTACTTC.

The chain recombines TRBV19 with TRBJ2-7; D unclear. Per germline, CDR1 LNHDA and CDR2 SQIVND (reference sequence). The CDR3 length is 15 residues. V lost 3 bases and J 3 bases, leaving 15 bases between the germline ends. This CDR3 is CASSIFGGKDYEQYF. The CDR3, as DNA: TGTGCCAGTAGTATTTTTGGTGGGAAAGACTACGAGCAGTACTTC.

The rearrangement links TRBV6-4 to TRBJ2-3; D not resolved. The germline gives CDR1 MRHNA, CDR2 SNTAGT. V was clipped by 2 bases and J by 0 bases, with 3 bases between them. The CDR3 spans 13 residues. CDR3 in DNA: TGTGCCAGCAGTGACAAAAGCACAGATACGCAGTATTTT. Translating it yields CASSDKSTDTQYF.

This sequence joins TRBV19 and TRBJ2-7; D gene ambiguous. The V end was cut by 3 bases, the J end by 2 bases, with 8 bases between. CDR3 size: 13 residues. CDR1 is LNHDA and CDR2 is SQIVND in the germline V gene (reference sequence). CDR3 amino acids: CASSMDGTYEQYF. The CDR3 DNA reads as TGTGCCAGTAGTATGGACGGAACCTACGAGCAGTACTTC. The full variable domain, rest sourced from reference TRBV19 and TRBJ2-7, is DGGITQSPKYLFRKEGQNVTLSCEQNLNHDAMYWYRQDPGQGLRLIYYSQIVNDFQKGDIAEGYSVSREKKESFPLTVTSAQKNPTAFYLCASSMDGTYEQYFGPGTRLTVT.

CDR3 bases: TGTGCCAGCAGTGAAATGGGCAGGGGAAAAGCTTTCTTT. Its protein product is CASSEMGRGKAFF. V gene TRBV2 combines with J gene TRBJ1-1; a possible D gene is TRBD1 (6 bases). The CDR3 runs to 13 residues. The ends were cut back, 2 bases at V and 9 bases at J, with 13 bases in the middle. Germline loops: CDR1 SNHLY, CDR2 FYNNEI.

The chain links TRBV15 to TRBJ1-5; the match to TRBD1 covers 8 bases. The J segment lost 3 bases and the V segment lost 4 bases, leaving 5 bases of the junction unmatched. This CDR3 comprises 15 residues. Germline values: CDR1 LNHNV, CDR2 YYDKDF (reference sequence). CDR3 loop: CATSKTGVLNQPQHF. DNA of the CDR3: TGTGCCACCAGCAAGACAGGGGTCCTCAATCAGCCCCAGCATTTT. Combining the CDR3 with reference TRBV15 and TRBJ1-5 gives the whole variable domain DAMVIQNPRYQVTQFGKPVTLSCSQTLNHNVMYWYQQKSSQAPKLLFHYYDKDFNNEADTPDNFQSRRPNTSFCFLDIRSPGLGDTAMYLCATSKTGVLNQPQHFGDGTRLSIL.

The chain recombines TRBV29-1 with TRBJ2-2; TRBD1 might be the D (5 bases). Trimming removed 6 bases at V and 7 bases at J, with 9 bases between. The CDR3 sequence is 11 residues long. Germline CDR1 is SQVTM and CDR2 is ANQGSEA. This CDR3 is CSVQGHGELFF. The DNA of the CDR3 is TGCAGCGTGCAGGGCCACGGGGAGCTGTTTTTT.

The rearrangement uses TRBV11-2 and TRBJ1-1; D might be TRBD1 (6 bases). The CDR3 sequence is 16 residues long. The V gene lost 2 bases and the J gene lost 0 bases, with 13 bases spanning the gap. Per germline, CDR1 SGHAT and CDR2 FQNNGV. CDR3 in DNA: TGTGCCAGCAGCTTAATGGGACACACATTGAACACTGAAGCTTTCTTT. Translating gives CASSLMGHTLNTEAFF.

This sequence joins TRBV5-1 and TRBJ2-2, with D tentatively TRBD1 (5 bases). V gave up 4 bases and J gave up 2 bases, with 12 bases separating them. The CDR3 totals 15 residues. Germline V lookup: CDR1 SGHRS, CDR2 YFSETQ. CDR3 loop: CASSPGHGNTGELFF. The DNA of the CDR3 is TGCGCCAGCAGCCCCGGACACGGAAACACCGGGGAGCTGTTTTTT.

This chain joins TRBV4-2 and TRBJ1-2; 8 positions agree with TRBD1. Germline loops: CDR1 LGHNA, CDR2 YNFKEQ. Losses at the gene ends were 2 bases for V and 2 bases for J; bases not matched to a gene: 7. The CDR3 runs 16 residues. The CDR3: CASSQNIQGANYGYTF. The CDR3 region has the DNA TGTGCCAGCAGCCAAAATATTCAGGGGGCGAACTATGGCTACACCTTC.

J is TRBJ2-1 and V is TRBV7-8, with unresolved D. V was clipped by 8 bases and J by 7 bases, with 18 bases between them. The germline gives CDR1 SGHVS, CDR2 FQNEAQ. This CDR3 has 14 amino acids. DNA of the CDR3: TGTGCCAGCCTAGGACCCGAATTGAGGAATGAGCAGTTCTTC. Translated: CASLGPELRNEQFF.

The rearrangement joins TRBV6-5 to TRBJ1-6, with TRBD1 as a possible D gene (6 bases). The CDR3 length is 16 residues. The germline CDR1 and CDR2 sequences are MNHEY and SVGAGI. V dropped 0 bases and J dropped 10 bases, with 16 bases sitting between them. The CDR3 protein is CASSYSRSGGHSPLHF. The CDR3 nucleotides are TGTGCCAGCAGTTACTCAAGAAGTGGGGGGCACTCACCCCTCCACTTT.

This clone appeared once. The J gene is TRBJ2-7, the V gene TRBV6-5; the D gene is possibly TRBD1 (6 bases). CDR1 is MNHEY and CDR2 is SVGAGI in the germline V gene. The CDR3 is made up of 13 amino acids. V lost 7 bases to trimming and J lost 3 bases, with 13 bases between them. In DNA, the CDR3 is TGTGCCAGCAACCGAGAAGGGGGCTACGAGCAGTACTTC. Translated: CASNREGGYEQYF.